The 7 T cell receptor beta chains below all came from one sample that was sequenced in a study of a mutant IDH1 vaccine in newly diagnosed glioma (dated by TCRdb to about 2021). The time point label of this sample denotes: week 35, safety follow-up. Each vaccine dose was 300 ug of a 20-mer mutant IDH1 peptide in Montanide, given subcutaneously with topical imiquimod. Their target antigens are unknown. Receptors were amplified or captured by the immunoSEQ multiplex PCR assay. TCRdb mirrors the immuneACCESS table, restricted to in-frame sequences. Some clones are absent from its copies; in checked studies, under half trace to an unresolved V gene, and the reason for the others is unknown. In all, the sample holds roughly 68,000 clones, and roughly four fifths of those were seen once. The ten top clones hold around 4.5% of the sample. The starting material was PBMCs, obtained from a glioma patient whose treatment included an IDH1 peptide vaccine. These receptors came from a man in his fifties with glioma.

The chain carries TRBV7-2 and TRBJ2-7, with TRBD1 as a possible D gene (5 bases). The CDR3 covers 14 residues. Looked up from germline, CDR1 is SGHTA and CDR2 is FQGNSA. Trimming stripped 4 bases from V and 6 bases from J, with 16 bases between. The CDR3 DNA reads as TGTGCCAGCAGCTCCAGGGCTGACAGTCCCGAGCAGTACTTC. Its protein is CASSSRADSPEQYF.

The chain carries TRBV7-8 and TRBJ2-1, with D maybe TRBD1 (6 bases). Germline V CDR1 and CDR2: SGHVS, FQNEAQ. Deletions cut 5 bases from V and 4 bases from J, with 15 bases between. The CDR3 runs 15 residues. As DNA, the CDR3 is TGTGCCAGCAGCCCCAGACTCGGACAGTACAATGAGCAGTTCTTC. Translating it yields CASSPRLGQYNEQFF.

The chain recombines TRBV4-3 with TRBJ2-5, with 7 bases that match TRBD2. The junction had 11 bases not matched to a gene; V was cut back by 3 bases and J by 4 bases. This CDR3 has 16 amino acids. Germline lookup yields CDR1 LGHNA and CDR2 YSLEER. Here the CDR3 reads CASSQITTGGGETQYF. DNA of the CDR3: TGCGCCAGCAGCCAGATAACGACGGGGGGAGGAGAGACCCAGTACTTC.

The genes are TRBV27 and TRBJ2-2; D is uncertain. V shed 5 bases and J shed 5 bases, with 9 bases lying between them. The germline V gene has CDR1 MNHEY and CDR2 SMNVEV (reference sequence). The CDR3 totals 13 residues. This CDR3 is CASSATLTGELFF. The CDR3 coding sequence is TGTGCCAGCAGTGCCACCTTAACCGGGGAGCTGTTTTTT.

The chain is built from TRBV10-2 and TRBJ1-2; D possibly corresponds to TRBD1 (6 bases). This CDR3 is built from 11 residues. CDR1 WSHSY and CDR2 SAAADI come from the germline V gene. Trimming removed 5 bases from V and 8 bases from J, with 9 bases in between. The CDR3 nucleotides are TGCGCCAGCAGTAAGGGGGAAGGCTACACCTTC. Its translation is CASSKGEGYTF.

The chain joins TRBV11-2 to TRBJ1-5; the D is unclear. CDR1 is SGHAT and CDR2 is FQNNGV in the germline V gene. This CDR3 comprises 14 residues. V dropped 1 base and J dropped 2 bases, with 6 bases sitting between them. CDR3 residues: CASSLVGGNQPQHF. The CDR3 DNA is TGTGCCAGCAGCTTAGTCGGGGGCAATCAGCCCCAGCATTTT.

V and J are TRBV10-2 and TRBJ1-1; D is perhaps TRBD1 (6 bases). V lost 2 bases to trimming and J lost 6 bases, with 10 bases between them. The CDR3 extends over 13 amino acids. Per the germline V gene, CDR1 is WSHSY and CDR2 is SAAADI. The CDR3 coding sequence is TGCGCCAGCAGTGAGCACAGGGAAGCTGAAGCTTTCTTT. Amino acids: CASSEHREAEAFF.